This paragraph covers one T cell receptor (beta chain) sequence. Seattle's enrolled individuals joined amid active infection and were then monitored longitudinally. The entry originates in a study of blood T cell repertoires in COVID-19. Study-wide context: Acute and convalescent COVID-19 samples came from the United States, Italy and Spain.

In the original workflow: Reference gene primer amplification gave estimated nucleated cell counts. The data were produced by immunoSEQ multiplex PCR, yet TCRdb's version contains in-frame clones alone and is incomplete. The DNA was the basis for D and trimming; V, J and clone size are from that table. The table shows approximately 180,000 clones, with approximately 81% occurring only once. With 3 bases removed from V and 2 bases from J, the gap between germline ends came to 7 bases. CDR1 is SQVTM, CDR2 ANQGSEA, per germline. CDR3 length equals 12 residues. Material for sequencing was peripheral blood. The chain uses TRBV29-1 and TRBJ1-1; no definite D call. The TCR originated in a person aged 65 to 79 with COVID-19, enrolled during active disease. The CDR3 sequence: CSVDILNTEAFF. Here the CDR3 DNA reads TGCAGCGTTGACATTCTAAACACTGAAGCTTTCTTT.